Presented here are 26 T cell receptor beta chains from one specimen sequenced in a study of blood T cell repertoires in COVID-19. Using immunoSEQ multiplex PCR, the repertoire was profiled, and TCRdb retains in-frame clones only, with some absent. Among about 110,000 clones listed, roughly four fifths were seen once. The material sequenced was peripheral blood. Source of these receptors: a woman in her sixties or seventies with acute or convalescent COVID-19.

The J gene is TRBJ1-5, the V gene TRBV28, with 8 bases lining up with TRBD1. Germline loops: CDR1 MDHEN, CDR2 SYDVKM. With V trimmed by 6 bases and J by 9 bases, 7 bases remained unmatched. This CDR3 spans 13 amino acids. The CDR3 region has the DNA TGTGCCAGCAGGGACAGGGCAGGGCCGCCCCAGCATTTT. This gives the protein CASRDRAGPPQHF.

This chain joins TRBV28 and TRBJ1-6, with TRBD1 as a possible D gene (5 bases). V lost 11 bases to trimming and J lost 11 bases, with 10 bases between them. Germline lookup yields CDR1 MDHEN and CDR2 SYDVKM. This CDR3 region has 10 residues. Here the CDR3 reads CASGTPPLHF. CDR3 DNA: TGTGCCTCAGGGACTCCACCCCTCCACTTT.

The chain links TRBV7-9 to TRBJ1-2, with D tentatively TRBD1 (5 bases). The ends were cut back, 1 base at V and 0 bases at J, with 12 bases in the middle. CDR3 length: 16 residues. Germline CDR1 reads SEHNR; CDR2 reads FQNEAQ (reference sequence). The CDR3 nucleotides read TGTGCCAGCAGCTTAGAGGGGAGGGTGTCTAACTATGGCTACACCTTC. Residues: CASSLEGRVSNYGYTF.

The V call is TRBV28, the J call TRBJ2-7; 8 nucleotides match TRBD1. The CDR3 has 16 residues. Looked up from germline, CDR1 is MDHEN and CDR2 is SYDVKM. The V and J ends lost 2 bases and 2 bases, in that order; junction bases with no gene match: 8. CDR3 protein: CASSLHGRGQTYEQYF. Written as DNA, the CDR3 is TGTGCCAGCAGTTTACACGGCAGGGGGCAGACCTACGAGCAGTACTTC.

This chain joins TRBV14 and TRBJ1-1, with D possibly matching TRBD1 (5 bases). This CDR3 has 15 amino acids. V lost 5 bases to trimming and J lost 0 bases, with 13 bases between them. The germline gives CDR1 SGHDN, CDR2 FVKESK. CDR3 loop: CASSALRVLNTEAFF. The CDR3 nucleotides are TGTGCCAGCAGCGCCCTCAGGGTCCTGAACACTGAAGCTTTCTTT.

CDR3 nucleotides: TGCGCCAGCAGCTACTACAGGGGTAACACTGAAGCTTTCTTT. Its protein is CASSYYRGNTEAFF. This chain connects TRBV5-1 to TRBJ1-1; 7 bases line up with TRBD1. The V and J ends lost 3 bases and 2 bases, in that order; junction bases with no gene match: 4. The CDR3 runs 14 residues. CDR1 and CDR2 (germline): SGHRS, YFSETQ.

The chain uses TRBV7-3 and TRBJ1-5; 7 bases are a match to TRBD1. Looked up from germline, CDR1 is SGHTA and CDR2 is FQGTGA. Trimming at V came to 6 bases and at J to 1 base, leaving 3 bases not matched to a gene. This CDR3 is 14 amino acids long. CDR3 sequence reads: CASSQGGSNQPQHF. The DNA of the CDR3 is TGTGCCAGCAGTCAGGGGGGAAGCAATCAGCCCCAGCATTTT.

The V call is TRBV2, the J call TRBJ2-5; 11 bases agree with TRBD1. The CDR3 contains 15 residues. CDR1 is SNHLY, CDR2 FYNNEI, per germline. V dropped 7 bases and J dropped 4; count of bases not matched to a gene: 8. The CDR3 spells CASTGQGAQGETQYF. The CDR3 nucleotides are TGTGCCAGCACCGGACAGGGGGCGCAGGGAGAGACCCAGTACTTC. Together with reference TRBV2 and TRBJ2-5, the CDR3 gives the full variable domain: EPEVTQTPSHQVTQMGQEVILRCVPISNHLYFYWYRQILGQKVEFLVSFYNNEISEKSEIFDDQFSVERPDGSNFTLKIRSTKLEDSAMYFCASTGQGAQGETQYFGPGTRLLVL.

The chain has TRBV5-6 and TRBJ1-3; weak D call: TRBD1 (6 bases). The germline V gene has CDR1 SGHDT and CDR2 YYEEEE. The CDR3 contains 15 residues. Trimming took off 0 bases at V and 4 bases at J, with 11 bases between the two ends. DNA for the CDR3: TGTGCCAGCAGCTTGGCAGGGGTCGGGGGAAACACCATATATTTT. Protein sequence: CASSLAGVGGNTIYF.

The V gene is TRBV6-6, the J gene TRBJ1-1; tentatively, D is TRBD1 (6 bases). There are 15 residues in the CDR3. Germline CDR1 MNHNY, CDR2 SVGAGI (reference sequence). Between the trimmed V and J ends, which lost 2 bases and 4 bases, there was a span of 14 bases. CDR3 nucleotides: TGTGCCAGCAGTTACGTGGGGGGGCTCGGCACTGAAGCTTTCTTT. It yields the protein CASSYVGGLGTEAFF.

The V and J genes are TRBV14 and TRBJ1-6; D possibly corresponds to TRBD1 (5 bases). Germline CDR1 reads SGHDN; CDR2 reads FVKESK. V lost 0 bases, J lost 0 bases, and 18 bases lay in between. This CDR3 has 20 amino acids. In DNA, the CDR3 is TGTGCCAGCAGCCAAGATCACACCACAGGTCCGAGCTCCTATAATTCACCCCTCCACTTT. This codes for CASSQDHTTGPSSYNSPLHF.

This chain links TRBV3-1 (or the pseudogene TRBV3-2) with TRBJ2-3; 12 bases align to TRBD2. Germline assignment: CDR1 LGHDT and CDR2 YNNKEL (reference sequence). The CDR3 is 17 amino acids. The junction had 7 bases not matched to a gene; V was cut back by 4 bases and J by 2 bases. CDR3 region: CASSRQTSGRLTDTQYF. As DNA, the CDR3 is TGTGCCAGCAGCCGACAGACTAGCGGGAGACTCACAGATACGCAGTATTTT.

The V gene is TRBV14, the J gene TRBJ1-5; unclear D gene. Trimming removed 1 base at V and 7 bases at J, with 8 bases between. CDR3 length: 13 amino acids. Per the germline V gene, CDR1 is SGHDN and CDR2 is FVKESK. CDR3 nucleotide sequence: TGTGCCAGCAGCCAAGGGCCGGGGCAGCCCCAGCATTTT. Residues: CASSQGPGQPQHF.

DNA of the CDR3: TGTGCCAGCCGAGCTCCCCTTAGCACAGATACGCAGTATTTT. Encoded protein: CASRAPLSTDTQYF. J is TRBJ2-3 and V is TRBV21-1; the tabulated D call, TRBD2, remains unverified against the DNA. TRBV21-1 is described as a pseudogene. The CDR3 runs 14 residues.

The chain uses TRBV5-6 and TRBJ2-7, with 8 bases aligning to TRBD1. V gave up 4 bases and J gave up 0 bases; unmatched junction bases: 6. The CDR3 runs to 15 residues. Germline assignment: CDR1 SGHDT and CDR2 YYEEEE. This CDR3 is CASSRGQGLSYEQYF. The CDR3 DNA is TGTGCCAGCAGCCGAGGACAGGGACTCTCCTACGAGCAGTACTTC.

As DNA, the CDR3 is TGTGCCAGCAGTCCATCCCGGGACAGGGGTTATGAGGATGAGCAGTTCTTC. Translation: CASSPSRDRGYEDEQFF. The chain uses TRBV27 and TRBJ2-1; 10 bases fit TRBD1. This CDR3 is 17 amino acids long. Germline V gives CDR1 MNHEY, CDR2 SMNVEV (reference sequence). V shed 5 bases, J shed 8 bases, and the junction held 15 bases outside the gene matches.

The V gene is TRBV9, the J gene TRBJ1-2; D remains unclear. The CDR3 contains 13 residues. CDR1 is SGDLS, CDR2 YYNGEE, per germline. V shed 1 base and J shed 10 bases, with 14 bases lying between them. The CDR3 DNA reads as TGTGCCAGCAGCGTAACTCCCACTCGTGACTACACCTTC. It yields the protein CASSVTPTRDYTF.

The CDR3 loop reads CASSIRRTGDAVKLFF. CDR3 coding DNA: TGTGCCAGTAGTATAAGGCGGACAGGCGATGCCGTAAAACTGTTTTTT. V usage is TRBV19 and J usage is TRBJ1-4; 7 bases fit TRBD1. Germline assignment: CDR1 LNHDA and CDR2 SQIVND (reference sequence). J lost 10 bases, V lost 2 bases, and 13 bases had no gene match. The CDR3 loop spans 16 amino acids. Complete variable domain (other parts from reference TRBV19 and TRBJ1-4): DGGITQSPKYLFRKEGQNVTLSCEQNLNHDAMYWYRQDPGQGLRLIYYSQIVNDFQKGDIAEGYSVSREKKESFPLTVTSAQKNPTAFYLCASSIRRTGDAVKLFFGSGTQLSVL.

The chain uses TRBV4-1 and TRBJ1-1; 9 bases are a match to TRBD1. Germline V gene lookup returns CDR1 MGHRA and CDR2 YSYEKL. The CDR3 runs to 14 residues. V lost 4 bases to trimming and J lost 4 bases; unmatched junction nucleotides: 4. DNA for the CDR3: TGCGCCAGCAGCCTGGGACAGGGCGGCACTGAAGCTTTCTTT. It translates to CASSLGQGGTEAFF.

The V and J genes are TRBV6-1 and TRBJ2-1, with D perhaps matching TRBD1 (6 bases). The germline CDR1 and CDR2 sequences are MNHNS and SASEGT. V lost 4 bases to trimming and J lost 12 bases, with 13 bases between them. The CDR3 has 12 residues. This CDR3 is CASSVTQGMQFF. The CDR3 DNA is TGTGCCAGCAGTGTGACACAGGGAATGCAGTTCTTC.

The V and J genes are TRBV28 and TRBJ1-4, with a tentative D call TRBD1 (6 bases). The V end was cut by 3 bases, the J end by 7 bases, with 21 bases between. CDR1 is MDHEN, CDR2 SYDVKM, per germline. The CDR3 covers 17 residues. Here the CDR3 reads CASSLLGSGHRGEKLFF. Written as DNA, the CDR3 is TGTGCCAGCAGTTTGCTTGGCTCGGGACATCGGGGTGAAAAACTGTTTTTT.

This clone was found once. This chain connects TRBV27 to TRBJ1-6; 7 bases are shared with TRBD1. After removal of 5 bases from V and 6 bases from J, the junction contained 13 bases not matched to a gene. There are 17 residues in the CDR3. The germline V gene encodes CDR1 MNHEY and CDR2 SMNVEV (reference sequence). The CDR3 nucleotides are TGTGCCAGCAGTCCCCGGACAGGCCGCGCTTTTAATTCACCCCTCCACTTT. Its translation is CASSPRTGRAFNSPLHF.

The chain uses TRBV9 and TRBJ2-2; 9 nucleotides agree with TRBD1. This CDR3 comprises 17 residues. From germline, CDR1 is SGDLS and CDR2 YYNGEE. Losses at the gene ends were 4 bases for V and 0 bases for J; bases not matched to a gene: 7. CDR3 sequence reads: CASSFTGQGTNTGELFF. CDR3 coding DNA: TGTGCCAGCAGCTTCACCGGACAGGGGACGAACACCGGGGAGCTGTTTTTT.

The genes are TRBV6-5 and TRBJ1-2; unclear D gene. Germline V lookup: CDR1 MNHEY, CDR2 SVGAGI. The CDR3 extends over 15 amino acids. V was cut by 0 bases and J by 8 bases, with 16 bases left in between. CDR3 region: CASSYSPAVVGGYTF. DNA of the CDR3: TGTGCCAGCAGTTACTCCCCTGCGGTCGTCGGGGGCTACACCTTC.

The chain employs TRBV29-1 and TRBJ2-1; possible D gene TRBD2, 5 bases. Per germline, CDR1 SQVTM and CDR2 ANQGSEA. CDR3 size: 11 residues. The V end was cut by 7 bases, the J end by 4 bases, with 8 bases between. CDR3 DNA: TGCAGCGGAGGACTTTACAATGAGCAGTTCTTC. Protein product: CSGGLYNEQFF.

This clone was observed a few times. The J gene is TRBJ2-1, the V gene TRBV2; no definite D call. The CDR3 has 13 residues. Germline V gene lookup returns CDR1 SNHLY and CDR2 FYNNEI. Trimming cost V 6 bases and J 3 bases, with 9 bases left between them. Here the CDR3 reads CASRESFYNEQFF. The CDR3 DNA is TGTGCCAGCAGGGAGTCCTTCTACAATGAGCAGTTCTTC. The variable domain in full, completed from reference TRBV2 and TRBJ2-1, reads EPEVTQTPSHQVTQMGQEVILRCVPISNHLYFYWYRQILGQKVEFLVSFYNNEISEKSEIFDDQFSVERPDGSNFTLKIRSTKLEDSAMYFCASRESFYNEQFFGPGTRLTVL.